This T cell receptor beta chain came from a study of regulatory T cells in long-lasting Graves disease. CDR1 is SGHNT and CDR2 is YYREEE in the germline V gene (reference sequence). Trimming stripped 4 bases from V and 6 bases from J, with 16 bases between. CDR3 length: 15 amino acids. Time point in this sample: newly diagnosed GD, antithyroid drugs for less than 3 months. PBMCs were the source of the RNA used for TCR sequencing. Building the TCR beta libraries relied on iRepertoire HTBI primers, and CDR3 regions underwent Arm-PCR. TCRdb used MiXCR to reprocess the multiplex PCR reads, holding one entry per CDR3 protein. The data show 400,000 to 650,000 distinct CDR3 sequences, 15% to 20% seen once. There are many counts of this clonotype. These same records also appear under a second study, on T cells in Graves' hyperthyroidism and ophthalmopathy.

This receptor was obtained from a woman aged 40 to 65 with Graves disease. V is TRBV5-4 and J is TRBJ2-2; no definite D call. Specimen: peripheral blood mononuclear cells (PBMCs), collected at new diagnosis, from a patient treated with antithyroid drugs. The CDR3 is CASSLLTDGAGELFF. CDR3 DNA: TGTGCCAGCAGCCTCTTGACCGATGGGGCCGGGGAGCTGTTTTTT.